This TCR beta chain derives from a study of shared clonotypes between healthy human individuals (dated by TCRdb to 2018 to 2020). With regard to the full study: A couple of women and a few men aged 18 to 49 years were included in the cohort. For each donor, CD4 naive and CD4 memory were each given three plates, CD8 naive was given two plates, and CD8 memory was given one plate. To estimate repertoire size and how much clonotypes are shared between individuals, the study performed deep sequencing of blood TCR repertoires from roughly five healthy adults. To increase sequencing depth and limit assay-specific biases, different laboratories used diverse techniques to prepare libraries and sequence TCR repertoires. Per donor, leukapheresis produced somewhere between about 0.8 and 9 billion PBMCs.

Using the deep immunoSEQ assay, multiplex PCR amplified TCR CDR3 regions from genomic DNA. Genomic DNA extracted from each cell subset was distributed evenly over all wells of several immunoSEQ 96-well plates, and each plate served as one replicate. Each replicate PCR for sorted subsets received roughly 0.2 ug genomic DNA, equal to roughly 33,000 T cell genomes. Purified libraries were quantified with a Qubit 3.0 fluorometer, sized on a Bioanalyzer 2100, and re-quantified with the KAPA Library Quantification kit. Each immunoSEQ 96-well plate was sequenced on its own single-read 150-cycle Illumina NextSeq 550 flow cell. In the authors' own workflow: The immunoSEQ output contained only junctional sequences without quality scores, so filtering could not match that applied to full-length reads. Sequences were annotated with PyIR, a Python wrapper for IgBLAST v1.9, and V/J genes and CDR3 were assigned using IMGT germline references. Reads were filtered out if the reads had weak V/J assignments (E-value above 1e-6), no CDR3, stop codons, out-of-frame junctions, or ambiguous translated residues. V3J clonotypes were defined as sequences sharing the same inferred V gene, J gene, and CDR3 amino acid sequence. Percentage overlap between repertoires was calculated by dividing the number of shared unique clonotypes by the size of the smaller repertoire. RTK rarefaction, the Chao1 estimator, and Recon v2.1 estimates of unobserved clonotypes were used to assess repertoire richness. Generation probabilities were computed with OLGA for all TCRbeta clonotypes obtained by the gDNA method from several donors. This is the immuneACCESS table as TCRdb keeps it, with only in-frame sequences that have V and J called. A part of the clones is gone; compared with another copy, unresolved V genes explain less than half, and the rest is unexplained. V, J and clone size derive from that table, while D and trimming were established from the DNA sequence. Within this sample are roughly 650,000 clones, with about 96% of them counted one time only. About 0.11% of the sample is in the top ten clones.

Details on this clone: This receptor's antigen is unknown. No much larger clone exists at a distance of one base, and base qualities are not known.

For the CD8 naive samples, CD45RO-negative cells were positively selected for CCR7, yielding a CD45RA+CCR7+ population from which TemRA cells were excluded. The donors were healthy, HIV-negative adults who had no recently reported acute infections or vaccinations. Every donor was a Caucasian adult living in Nashville, Tennessee, USA. Blood was obtained by leukapheresis, after which PBMCs were separated by Ficoll-Histopaque density gradient centrifugation and cryopreserved in liquid nitrogen vapor phase. Analytical flow cytometry was used to check the purity and quantity of every magnetically sorted T cell population. Genomic DNA was isolated from every sorted fraction and measured by UV absorbance on a Nanodrop 2000c. Spanning cysteine to phenylalanine, the CDR3 consists of 15 amino acids. The sequence is cut down to CDR3 DNA, 45 bases in frame from base 1. Compared with germline, V lacks 4 bases and J lacks 6 bases; bases without a gene match: 12. The germline V gene gives CDR1 as SGHRS and CDR2 as YFSETQ.

Broader findings and caveats from the paper: Only blood was sampled, and tissue TCR repertoires likely differ from those in blood. Incomplete sequencing was indicated by rarefaction of sorted-subset datasets, despite the large sequencing depth. Across a few donors, about 5% of naive CD4, 3% to 4% of naive CD8, 2% to 2.5% of memory CD4, and approximately 0.4% of memory CD8 clonotypes were shared. Higher generation probabilities were observed for clonotypes shared by all four sorted-subset donors than for non-shared clonotypes. Because the study included only a small number of donors, the genetic and exposure-history diversity represented was limited. Pairwise subsampling indicated that sequencing depth was expected to affect the degree of clonotype sharing among donors. Larger estimated clonotype richness was generally found for naive subsets than for memory subsets.

Specimen: naive CD8+ T cells sorted from blood. The sample's cell subset or site, from its label and the paper: CD45RA+CCR7+. The chain was built from TRBV5-1 and TRBJ1-1; the central 7 bases match TRBD1. The clonotype originates from a woman aged 30 to 39 in good health. The CDR3 sequence is CASSPEEGAPAEAFF. The DNA sequence reads TGCGCCAGCAGCCCGGAGGAGGGGGCGCCTGCTGAAGCTTTCTTT.